This TCR beta chain was obtained from a study of post-analysis software for immune sequencing data. Looking at the study overall: Several disease courses (relapsing-remitting, secondary progressive and progressive-relapsing) of multiple sclerosis were included.

Unique molecular identifiers were built into the TCR beta cDNA libraries. Each sample of roughly 0.9 to 10 million input T cells yielded 500,000 or so cDNA molecules, so each molecule approximated one T cell. TCRdb fed the PCR reads into MiXCR, producing one record per CDR3 protein. The table lists more than 350,000 distinct CDR3 sequences, 35% to 45% of them singletons. General study points: Controls showed significantly higher normalized Chao1 diversity than did multiple sclerosis patients. In patients, TRBV5-6, TRBV5-1 and TRBV20-1 belonged to roughly 5 TRBV segments found more frequently than in controls.

With respect to this clonotype: Its specificity is not known.

With 4 bases removed from V and 0 bases from J, the gap between germline ends came to 15 bases. The CDR3 has 16 residues. Germline values: CDR1 SGHRS, CDR2 YFSETQ. The TCR sequence derives from a girl aged 2 to 10 with multiple sclerosis. Input material: blood. V usage is TRBV5-1 and J usage is TRBJ2-3; D is undetermined. CDR3 residues: CASSPDQVLSTDTQYF. The CDR3 region has the DNA TGCGCCAGCAGCCCGGACCAAGTATTGAGCACAGATACGCAGTATTTT.